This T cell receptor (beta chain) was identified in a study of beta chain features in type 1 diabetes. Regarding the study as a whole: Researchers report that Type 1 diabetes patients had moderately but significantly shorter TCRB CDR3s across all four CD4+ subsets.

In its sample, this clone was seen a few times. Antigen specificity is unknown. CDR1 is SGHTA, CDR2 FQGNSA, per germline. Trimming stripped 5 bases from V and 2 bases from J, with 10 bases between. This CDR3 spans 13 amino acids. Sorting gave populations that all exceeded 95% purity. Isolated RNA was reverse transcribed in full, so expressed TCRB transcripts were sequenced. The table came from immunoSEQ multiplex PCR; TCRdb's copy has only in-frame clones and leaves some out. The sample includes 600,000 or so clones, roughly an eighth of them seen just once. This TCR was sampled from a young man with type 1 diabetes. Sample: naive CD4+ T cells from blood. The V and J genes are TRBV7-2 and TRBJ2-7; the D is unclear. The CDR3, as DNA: TGTGCCAGCAGCCTCCCCGCAGCCTACGAGCAGTACTTC. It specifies CASSLPAAYEQYF.